Included here is one TCR beta chain sequence, with context. Its antigen remains unknown. Assay used: immunoSEQ multiplex PCR; TCRdb lists only in-frame clones, some missing. This table holds roughly 32,000 clones, about 93% found once. Time point here: cycle 4 day 1 (C4D1), after six to seven weeks of nivolumab. All trial patients relapsed after autologous stem cell transplantation. Magnetic negative selection purified CD4+ T cells from thawed PBMCs. CDR3 size: 15 residues. Germline V lookup: CDR1 SNHLY, CDR2 FYNNEI. V was cut by 2 bases and J by 11 bases, with 19 bases left in between. The record originates from a study of PD-1 blockade in classical Hodgkin lymphoma. General study results and limits: Healthy donors were reported to have higher baseline TCR diversity than newly diagnosed patients.

The receptor comes from a human donor with classical Hodgkin lymphoma. The sample here was CD4+ T cells from blood, taken before the fourth cycle of nivolumab. The chain carries TRBV2 and TRBJ1-5; possibly TRBD1 for D (6 bases). The CDR3 DNA is TGTGCCAGCAGTGAACGGCAGGGGTTGTCTTCGGCCCAGCATTTT. This gives the protein CASSERQGLSSAQHF.